In its sample, the clone carrying this T cell receptor beta chain was seen once. Per the authors' pipeline: Using reference gene primer amplification, nucleated cell counts were estimated. TCRdb keeps only in-frame clones here, not all; method: immunoSEQ multiplex PCR. V and J calls and clone size are given by that table; D and trimming were obtained from the DNA. The data hold about 250,000 clones, with more than 65% observed a single time. The V gene's germline CDR1 is KGHDR and CDR2 SFDVKD. V was pared by 7 bases and J by 9 bases, with 6 bases of the junction left unmatched. This CDR3 has 12 amino acids. This entry comes from a study of blood T cell repertoires in COVID-19. Study background: Some COVID-19 samples were acute and others convalescent; all came from the United States, Italy and Spain. Sources were T cells, B-cell-depleted T cells, or PBMCs; the material itself was cDNA or gDNA.

This TCR was sampled from a man aged 45-65 years with active or convalescent COVID-19. The chain couples TRBV24-1 to TRBJ1-1; 8 nucleotides match TRBD1. Source material: peripheral blood. The CDR3 nucleotides read TGTGCCACCAGGACCTCAGGGGGCAAAGCTTTCTTT. Translation gives CATRTSGGKAFF.